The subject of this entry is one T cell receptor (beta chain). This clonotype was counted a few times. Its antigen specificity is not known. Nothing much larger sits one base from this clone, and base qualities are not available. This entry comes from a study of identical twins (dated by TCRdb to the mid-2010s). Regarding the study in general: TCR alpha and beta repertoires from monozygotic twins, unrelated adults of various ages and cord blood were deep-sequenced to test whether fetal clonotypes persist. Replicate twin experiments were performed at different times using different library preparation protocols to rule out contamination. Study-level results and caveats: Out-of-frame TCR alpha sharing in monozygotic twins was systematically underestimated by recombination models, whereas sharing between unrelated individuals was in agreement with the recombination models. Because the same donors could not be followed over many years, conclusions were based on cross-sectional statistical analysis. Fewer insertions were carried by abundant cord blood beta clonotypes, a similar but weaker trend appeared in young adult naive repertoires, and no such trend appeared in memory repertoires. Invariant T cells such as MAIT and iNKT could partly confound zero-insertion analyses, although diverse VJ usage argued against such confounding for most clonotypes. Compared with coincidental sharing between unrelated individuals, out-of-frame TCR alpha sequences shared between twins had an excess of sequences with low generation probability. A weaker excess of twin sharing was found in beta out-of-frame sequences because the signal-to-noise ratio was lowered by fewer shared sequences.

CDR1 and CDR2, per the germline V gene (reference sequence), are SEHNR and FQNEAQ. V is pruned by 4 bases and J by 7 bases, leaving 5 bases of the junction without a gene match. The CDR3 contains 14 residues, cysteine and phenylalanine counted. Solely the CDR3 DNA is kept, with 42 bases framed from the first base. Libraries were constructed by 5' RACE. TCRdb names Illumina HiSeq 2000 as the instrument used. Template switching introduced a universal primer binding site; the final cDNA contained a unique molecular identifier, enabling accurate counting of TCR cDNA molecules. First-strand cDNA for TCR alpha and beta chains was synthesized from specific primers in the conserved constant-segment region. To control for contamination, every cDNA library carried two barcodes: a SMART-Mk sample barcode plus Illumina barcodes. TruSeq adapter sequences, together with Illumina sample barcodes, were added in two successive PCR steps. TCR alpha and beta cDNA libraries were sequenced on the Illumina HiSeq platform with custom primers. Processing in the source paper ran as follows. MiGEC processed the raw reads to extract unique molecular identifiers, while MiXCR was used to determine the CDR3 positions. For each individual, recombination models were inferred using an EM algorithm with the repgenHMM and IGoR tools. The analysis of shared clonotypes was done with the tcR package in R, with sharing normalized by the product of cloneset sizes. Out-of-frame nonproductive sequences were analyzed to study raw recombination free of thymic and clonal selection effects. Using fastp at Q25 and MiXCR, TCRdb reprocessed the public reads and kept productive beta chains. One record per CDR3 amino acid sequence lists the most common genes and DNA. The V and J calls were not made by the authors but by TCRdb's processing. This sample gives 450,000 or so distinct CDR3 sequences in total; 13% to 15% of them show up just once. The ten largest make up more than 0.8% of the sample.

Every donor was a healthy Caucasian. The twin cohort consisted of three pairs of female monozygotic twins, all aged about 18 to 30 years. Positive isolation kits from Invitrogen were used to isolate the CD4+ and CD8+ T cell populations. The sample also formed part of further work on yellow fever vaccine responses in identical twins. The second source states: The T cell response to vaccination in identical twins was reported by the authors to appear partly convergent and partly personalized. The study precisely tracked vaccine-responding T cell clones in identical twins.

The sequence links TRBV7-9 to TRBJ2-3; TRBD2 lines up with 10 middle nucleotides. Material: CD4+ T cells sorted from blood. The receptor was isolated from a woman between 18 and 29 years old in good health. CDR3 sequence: CASSWTSGSYTQYF. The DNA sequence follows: TGTGCCAGCAGCTGGACTAGCGGTTCGTATACGCAGTATTTT. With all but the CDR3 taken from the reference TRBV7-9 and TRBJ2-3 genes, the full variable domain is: DTGVSQNPRHKITKRGQNVTFRCDPISEHNRLYWYRQTLGQGPEFLTYFQNEAQLEKSRLLSDRFSAERPKGSFSTLEIQRTEQGDSAMYLCASSWTSGSYTQYFGPGTRLTVL.